This T cell receptor beta chain comes out of a study of blood T cell repertoires in COVID-19. Study-level information: T cells, B-cell-depleted T cells, or PBMCs provided the cDNA or gDNA that served as material.

This CDR3 is 15 amino acids long. Trimming left V 3 bases short and J 6 bases short, with 15 bases between. Germline CDR1 MNHEY, CDR2 SMNVEV (reference sequence). Generated by immunoSEQ multiplex PCR, the TCRdb table keeps only in-frame clones and is missing some. The data show approximately 330,000 clones, approximately 86% seen once. Individuals drawn from 20 to 30 US areas were about 18 to 90 years old. Participants had their cohort set by participant-reported clinical history. The sequence was obtained from a woman aged 40 to 55 with acute COVID-19. The specimen sequenced was PBMCs or T cells enriched from blood (not recorded which). The V gene is TRBV27, the J gene TRBJ2-1; a possible D gene is TRBD2 (5 bases). CDR3 protein: CASSFERASGNEQFF. In nucleotides, the CDR3 is TGTGCCAGCAGTTTCGAGAGGGCGTCGGGCAATGAGCAGTTCTTC.